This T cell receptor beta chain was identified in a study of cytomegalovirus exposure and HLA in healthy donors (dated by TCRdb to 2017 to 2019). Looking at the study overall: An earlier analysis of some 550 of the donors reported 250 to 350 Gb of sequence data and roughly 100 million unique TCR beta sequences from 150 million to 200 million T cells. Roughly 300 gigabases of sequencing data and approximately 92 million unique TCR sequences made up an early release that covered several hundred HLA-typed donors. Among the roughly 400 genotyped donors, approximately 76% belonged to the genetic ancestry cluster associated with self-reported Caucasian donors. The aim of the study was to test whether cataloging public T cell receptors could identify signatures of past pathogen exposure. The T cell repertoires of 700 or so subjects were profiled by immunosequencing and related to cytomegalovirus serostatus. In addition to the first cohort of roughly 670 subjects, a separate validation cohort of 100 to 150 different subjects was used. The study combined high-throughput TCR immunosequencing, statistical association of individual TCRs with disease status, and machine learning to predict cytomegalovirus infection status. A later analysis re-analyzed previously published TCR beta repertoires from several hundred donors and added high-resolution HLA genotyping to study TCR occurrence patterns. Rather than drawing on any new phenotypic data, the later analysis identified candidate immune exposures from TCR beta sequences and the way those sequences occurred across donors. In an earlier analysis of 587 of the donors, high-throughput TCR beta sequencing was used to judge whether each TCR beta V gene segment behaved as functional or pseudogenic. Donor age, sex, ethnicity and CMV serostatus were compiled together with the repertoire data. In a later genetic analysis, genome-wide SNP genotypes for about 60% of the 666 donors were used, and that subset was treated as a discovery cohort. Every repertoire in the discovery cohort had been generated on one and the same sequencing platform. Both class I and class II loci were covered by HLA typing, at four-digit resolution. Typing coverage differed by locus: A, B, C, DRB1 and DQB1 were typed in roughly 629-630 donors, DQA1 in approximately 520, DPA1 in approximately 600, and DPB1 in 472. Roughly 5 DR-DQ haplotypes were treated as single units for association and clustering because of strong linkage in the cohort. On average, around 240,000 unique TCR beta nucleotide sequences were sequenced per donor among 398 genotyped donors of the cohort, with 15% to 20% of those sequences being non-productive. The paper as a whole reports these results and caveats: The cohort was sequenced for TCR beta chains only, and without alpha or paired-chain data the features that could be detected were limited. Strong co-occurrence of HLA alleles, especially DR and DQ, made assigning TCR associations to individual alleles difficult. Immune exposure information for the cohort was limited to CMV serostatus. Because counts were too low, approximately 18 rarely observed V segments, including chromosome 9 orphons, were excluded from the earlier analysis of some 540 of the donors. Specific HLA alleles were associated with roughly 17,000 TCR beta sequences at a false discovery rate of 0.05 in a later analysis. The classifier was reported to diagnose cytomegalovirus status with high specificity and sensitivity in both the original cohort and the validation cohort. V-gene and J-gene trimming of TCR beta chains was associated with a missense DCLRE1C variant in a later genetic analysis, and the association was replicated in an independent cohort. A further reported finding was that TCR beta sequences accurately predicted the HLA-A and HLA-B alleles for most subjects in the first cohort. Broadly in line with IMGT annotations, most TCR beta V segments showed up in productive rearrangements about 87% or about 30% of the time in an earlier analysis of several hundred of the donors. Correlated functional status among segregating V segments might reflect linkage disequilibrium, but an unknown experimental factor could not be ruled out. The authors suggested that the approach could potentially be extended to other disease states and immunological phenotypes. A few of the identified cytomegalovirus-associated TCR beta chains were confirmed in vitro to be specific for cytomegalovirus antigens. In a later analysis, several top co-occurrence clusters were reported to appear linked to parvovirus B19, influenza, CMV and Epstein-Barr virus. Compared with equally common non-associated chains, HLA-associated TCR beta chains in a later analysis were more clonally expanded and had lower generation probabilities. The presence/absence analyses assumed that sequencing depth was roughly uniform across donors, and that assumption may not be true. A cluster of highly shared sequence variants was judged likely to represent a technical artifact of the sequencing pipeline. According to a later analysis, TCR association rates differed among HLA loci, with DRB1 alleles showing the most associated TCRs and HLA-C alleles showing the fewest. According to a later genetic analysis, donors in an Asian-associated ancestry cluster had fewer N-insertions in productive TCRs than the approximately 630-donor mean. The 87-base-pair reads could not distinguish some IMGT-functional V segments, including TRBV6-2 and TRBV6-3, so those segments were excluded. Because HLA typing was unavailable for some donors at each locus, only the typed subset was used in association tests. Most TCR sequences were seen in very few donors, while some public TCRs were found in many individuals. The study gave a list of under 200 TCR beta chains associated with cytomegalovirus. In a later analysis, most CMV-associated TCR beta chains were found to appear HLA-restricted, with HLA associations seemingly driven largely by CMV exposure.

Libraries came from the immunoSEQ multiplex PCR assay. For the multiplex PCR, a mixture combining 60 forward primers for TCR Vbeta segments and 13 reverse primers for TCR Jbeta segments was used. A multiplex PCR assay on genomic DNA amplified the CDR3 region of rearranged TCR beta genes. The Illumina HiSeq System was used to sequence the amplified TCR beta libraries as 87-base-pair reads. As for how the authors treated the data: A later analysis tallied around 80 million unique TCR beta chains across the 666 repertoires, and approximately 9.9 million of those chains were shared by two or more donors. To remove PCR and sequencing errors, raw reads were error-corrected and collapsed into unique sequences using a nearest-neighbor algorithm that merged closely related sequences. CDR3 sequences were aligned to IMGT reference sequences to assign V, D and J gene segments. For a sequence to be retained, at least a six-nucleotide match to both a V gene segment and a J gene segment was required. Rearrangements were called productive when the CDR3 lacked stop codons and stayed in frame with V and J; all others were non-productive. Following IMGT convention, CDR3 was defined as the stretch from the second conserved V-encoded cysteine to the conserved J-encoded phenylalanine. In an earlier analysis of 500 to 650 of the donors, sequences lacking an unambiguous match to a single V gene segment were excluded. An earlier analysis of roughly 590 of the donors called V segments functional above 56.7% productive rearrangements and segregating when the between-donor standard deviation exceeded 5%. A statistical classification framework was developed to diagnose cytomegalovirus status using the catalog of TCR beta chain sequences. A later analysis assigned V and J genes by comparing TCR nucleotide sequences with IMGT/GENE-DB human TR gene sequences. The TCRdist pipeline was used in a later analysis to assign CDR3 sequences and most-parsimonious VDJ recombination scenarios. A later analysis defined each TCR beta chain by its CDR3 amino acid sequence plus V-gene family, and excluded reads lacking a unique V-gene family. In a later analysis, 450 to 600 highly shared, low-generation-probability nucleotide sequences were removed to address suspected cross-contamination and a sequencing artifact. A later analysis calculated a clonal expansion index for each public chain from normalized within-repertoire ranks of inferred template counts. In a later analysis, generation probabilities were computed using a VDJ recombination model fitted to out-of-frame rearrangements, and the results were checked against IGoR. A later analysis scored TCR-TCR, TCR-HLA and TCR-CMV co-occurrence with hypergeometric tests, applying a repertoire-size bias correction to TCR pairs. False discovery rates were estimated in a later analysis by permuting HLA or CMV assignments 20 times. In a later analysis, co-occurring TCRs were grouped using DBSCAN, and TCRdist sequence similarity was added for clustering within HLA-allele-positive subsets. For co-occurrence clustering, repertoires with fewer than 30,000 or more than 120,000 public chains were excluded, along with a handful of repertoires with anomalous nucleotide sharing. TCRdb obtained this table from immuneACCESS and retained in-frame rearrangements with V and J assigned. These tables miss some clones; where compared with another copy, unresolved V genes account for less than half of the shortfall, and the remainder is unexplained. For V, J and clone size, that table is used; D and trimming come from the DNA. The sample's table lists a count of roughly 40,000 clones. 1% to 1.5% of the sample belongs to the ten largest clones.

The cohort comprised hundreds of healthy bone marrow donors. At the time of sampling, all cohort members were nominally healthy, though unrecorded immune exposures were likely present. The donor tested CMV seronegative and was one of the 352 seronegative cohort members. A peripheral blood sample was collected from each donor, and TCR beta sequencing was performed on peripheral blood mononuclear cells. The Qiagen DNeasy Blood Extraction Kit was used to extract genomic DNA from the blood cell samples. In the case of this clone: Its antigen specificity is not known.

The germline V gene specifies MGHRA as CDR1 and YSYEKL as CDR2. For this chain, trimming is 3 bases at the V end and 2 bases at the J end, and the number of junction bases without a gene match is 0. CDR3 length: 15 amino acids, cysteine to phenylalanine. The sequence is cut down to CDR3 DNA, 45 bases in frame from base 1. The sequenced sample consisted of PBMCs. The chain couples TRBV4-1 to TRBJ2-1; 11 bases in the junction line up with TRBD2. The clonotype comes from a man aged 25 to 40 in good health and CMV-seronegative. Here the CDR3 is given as CASSQGLAAYNEQFF. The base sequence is TGCGCCAGCAGCCAGGGACTAGCGGCCTACAATGAGCAGTTCTTC.